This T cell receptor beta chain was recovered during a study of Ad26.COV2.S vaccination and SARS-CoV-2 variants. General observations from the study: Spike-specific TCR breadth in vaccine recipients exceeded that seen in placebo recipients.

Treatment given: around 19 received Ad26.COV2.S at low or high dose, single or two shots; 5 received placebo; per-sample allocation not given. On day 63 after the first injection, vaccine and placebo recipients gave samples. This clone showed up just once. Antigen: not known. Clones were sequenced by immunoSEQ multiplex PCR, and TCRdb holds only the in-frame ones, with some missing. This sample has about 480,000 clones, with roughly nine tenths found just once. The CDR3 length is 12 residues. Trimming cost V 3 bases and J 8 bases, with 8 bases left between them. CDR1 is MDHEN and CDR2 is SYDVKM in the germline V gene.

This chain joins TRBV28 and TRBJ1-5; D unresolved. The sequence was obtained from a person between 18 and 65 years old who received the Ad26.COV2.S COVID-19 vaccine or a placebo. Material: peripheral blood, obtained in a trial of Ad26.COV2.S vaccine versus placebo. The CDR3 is CASSLAEKPQHF. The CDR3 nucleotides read TGTGCCAGCAGTTTGGCCGAGAAGCCCCAGCATTTT. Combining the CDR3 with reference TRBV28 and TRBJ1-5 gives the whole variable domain DVKVTQSSRYLVKRTGEKVFLECVQDMDHENMFWYRQDPGLGLRLIYFSYDVKMKEKGDIPEGYSVSREKKERFSLILESASTNQTSMYLCASSLAEKPQHFGDGTRLSIL.